This T cell receptor beta chain was obtained from a study of blood T cells in healthy people across ages. This clonotype was seen a handful of times. Its specificity is unknown. With each sample, at least 5 micrograms of total RNA were extracted. Primed by a sample-barcoded 5' primer and a J-beta primer mix, a second PCR proceeded for roughly 6 to 12 cycles. A tag from a template-switch adaptor with 12 random nucleotides marked each cDNA molecule. One entry per CDR3 protein results from TCRdb running MiXCR on the 5' RACE reads. The sample gives some 880,000 distinct CDR3 sequences, roughly 34% of which show up once; approximately 12% is in the top ten. V trimming: 6 bases; J trimming: 2 bases; junction bases outside the gene matches: 11. Germline V gene data show CDR1 as DFQATT and CDR2 as SNEGSKA (reference sequence). This CDR3 has 16 residues. Overall study results and limits: Reliance upon unsorted PBMCs precluded definitive naive versus antigen-experienced comparison. Not knowing donor CMV status may have confounded expanded clonotype changes.

The receptor comes from a man between 18 and 35 years old in good health. Material: blood. The chain is built from TRBV20-1 and TRBJ2-1, with 9 positions matching TRBD1. CDR3 DNA: TGCAGTGCCAACGGCGGGGACAGGGCGCCCTACAATGAGCAGTTCTTC. Translating gives CSANGGDRAPYNEQFF.